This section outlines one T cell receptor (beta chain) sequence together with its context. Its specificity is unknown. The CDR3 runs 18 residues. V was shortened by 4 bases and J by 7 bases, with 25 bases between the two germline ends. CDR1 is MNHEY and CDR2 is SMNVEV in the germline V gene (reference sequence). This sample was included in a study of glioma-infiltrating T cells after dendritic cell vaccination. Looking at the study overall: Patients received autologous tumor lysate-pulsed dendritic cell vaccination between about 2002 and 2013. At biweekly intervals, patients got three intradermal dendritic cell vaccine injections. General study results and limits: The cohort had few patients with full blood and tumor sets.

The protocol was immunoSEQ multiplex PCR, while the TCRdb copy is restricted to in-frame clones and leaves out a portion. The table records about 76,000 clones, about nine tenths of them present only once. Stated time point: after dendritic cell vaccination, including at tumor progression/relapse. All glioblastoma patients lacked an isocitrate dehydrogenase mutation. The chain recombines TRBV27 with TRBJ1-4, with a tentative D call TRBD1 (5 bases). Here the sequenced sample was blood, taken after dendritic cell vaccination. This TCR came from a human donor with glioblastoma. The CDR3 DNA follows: TGTGCCAGCAGTTCCATCGGGGGGGGTTACAAGGACGGTGAAAAACTGTTTTTT. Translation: CASSSIGGGYKDGEKLFF.